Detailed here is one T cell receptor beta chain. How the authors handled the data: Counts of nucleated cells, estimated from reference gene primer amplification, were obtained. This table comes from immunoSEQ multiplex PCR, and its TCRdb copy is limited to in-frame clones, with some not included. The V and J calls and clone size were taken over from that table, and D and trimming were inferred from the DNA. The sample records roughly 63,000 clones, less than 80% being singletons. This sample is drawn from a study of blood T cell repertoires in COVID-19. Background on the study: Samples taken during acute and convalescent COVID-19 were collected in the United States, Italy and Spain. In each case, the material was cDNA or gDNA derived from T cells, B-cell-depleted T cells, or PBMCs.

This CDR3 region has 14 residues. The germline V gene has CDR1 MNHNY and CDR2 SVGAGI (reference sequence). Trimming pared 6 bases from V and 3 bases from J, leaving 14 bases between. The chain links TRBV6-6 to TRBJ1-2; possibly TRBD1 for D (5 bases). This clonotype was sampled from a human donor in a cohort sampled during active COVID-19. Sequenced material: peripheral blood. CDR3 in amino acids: CASRSGGSDYGYTF. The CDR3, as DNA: TGTGCCAGCAGATCCGGGGGAAGCGACTATGGCTACACCTTC.